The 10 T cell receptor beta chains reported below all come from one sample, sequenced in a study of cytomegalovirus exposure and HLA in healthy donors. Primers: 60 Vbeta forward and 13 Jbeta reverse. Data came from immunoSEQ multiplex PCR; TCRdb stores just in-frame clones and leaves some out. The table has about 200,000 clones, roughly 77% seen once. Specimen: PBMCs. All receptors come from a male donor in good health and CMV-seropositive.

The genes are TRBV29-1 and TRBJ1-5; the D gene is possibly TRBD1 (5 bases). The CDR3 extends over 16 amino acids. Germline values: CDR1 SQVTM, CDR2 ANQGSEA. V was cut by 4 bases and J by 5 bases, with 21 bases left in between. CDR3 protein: CSVVVGGTDPHQPQHF. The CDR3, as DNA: TGCAGCGTTGTAGTTGGCGGGACGGACCCTCATCAGCCCCAGCATTTT.

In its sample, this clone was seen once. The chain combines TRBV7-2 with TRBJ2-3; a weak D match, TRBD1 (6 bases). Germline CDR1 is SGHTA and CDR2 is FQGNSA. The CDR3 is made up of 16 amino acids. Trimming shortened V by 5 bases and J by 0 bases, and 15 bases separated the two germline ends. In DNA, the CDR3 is TGTGCCAGCAGCAATGCCAGGGGCCTGAGCACAGATACGCAGTATTTT. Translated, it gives CASSNARGLSTDTQYF.

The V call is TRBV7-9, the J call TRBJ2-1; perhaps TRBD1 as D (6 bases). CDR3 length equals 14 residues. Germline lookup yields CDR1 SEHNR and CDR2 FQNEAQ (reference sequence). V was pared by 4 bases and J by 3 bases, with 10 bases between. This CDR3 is CASSSYRVYNEQFF. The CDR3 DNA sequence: TGTGCCAGCAGCTCATACAGGGTCTACAATGAGCAGTTCTTC.

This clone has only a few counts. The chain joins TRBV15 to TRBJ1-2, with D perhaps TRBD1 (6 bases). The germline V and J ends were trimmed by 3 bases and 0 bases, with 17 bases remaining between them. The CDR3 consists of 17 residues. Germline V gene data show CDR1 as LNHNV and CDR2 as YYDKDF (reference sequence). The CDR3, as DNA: TGTGCCACCAGCAGTACAGGGAGAACCGCTACTAACTATGGCTACACCTTC. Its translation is CATSSTGRTATNYGYTF.

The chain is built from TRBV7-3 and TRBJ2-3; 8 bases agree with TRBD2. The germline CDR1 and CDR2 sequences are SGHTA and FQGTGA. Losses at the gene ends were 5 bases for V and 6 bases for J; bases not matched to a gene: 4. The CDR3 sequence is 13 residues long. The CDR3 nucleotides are TGTGCCAGCAGCCCGGGACTAGTGGATACGCAGTATTTT. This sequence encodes CASSPGLVDTQYF.

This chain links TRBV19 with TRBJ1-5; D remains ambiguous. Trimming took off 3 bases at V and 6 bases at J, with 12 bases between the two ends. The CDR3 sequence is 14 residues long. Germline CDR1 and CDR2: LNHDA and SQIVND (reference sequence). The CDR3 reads CASSIGPAGQPQHF. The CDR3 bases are TGTGCCAGTAGTATCGGCCCAGCAGGTCAGCCCCAGCATTTT.

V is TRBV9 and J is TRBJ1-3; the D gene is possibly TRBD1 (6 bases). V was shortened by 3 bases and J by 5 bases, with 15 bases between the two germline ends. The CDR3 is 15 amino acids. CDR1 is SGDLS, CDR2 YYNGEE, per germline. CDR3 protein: CASSALQGPRNTIYF. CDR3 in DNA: TGTGCCAGCAGCGCCCTACAGGGACCGAGAAACACCATATATTTT.

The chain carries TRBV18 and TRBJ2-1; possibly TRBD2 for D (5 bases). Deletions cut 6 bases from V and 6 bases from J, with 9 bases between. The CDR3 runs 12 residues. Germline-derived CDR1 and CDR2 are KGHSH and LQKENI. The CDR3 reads CASSRSGNEQFF. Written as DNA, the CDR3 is TGTGCCAGCTCCCGAAGCGGCAATGAGCAGTTCTTC.

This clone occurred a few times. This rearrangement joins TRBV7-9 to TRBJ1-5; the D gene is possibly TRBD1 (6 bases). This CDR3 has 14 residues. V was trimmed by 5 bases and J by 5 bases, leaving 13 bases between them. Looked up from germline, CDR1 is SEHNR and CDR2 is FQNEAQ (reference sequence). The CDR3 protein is CASSPDSEDQPQHF. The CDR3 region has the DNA TGTGCCAGCAGCCCGGACAGCGAGGATCAGCCCCAGCATTTT.

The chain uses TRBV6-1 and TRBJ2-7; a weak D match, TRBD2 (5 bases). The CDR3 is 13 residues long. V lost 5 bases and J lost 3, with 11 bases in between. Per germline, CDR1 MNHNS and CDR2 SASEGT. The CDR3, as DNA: TGTGCCAGCAGTAACCGAGGGCTCTACGAGCAGTACTTC. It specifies CASSNRGLYEQYF.